Following are 5 T cell receptor beta chains from one sample sequenced in a study of blood T cell repertoires in COVID-19. Clones were read by immunoSEQ multiplex PCR, and TCRdb kept only the in-frame ones, dropping some. The sample yields 180,000 or so clones, over 75% seen once. Sequenced: peripheral blood. These receptors were collected from a man between 60 and 75 years old who had recovered from COVID-19.

V is TRBV21-1 and J is TRBJ1-1; the table's D call of TRBD1 was not tested on the DNA. TRBV21-1 is assigned pseudogene status. CDR3 size: 16 residues. CDR3 bases: TGTGCCAGCAGCATTACCGGGACAGGGGGGAACACTGAAGCTTTCTTT. Translated: CASSITGTGGNTEAFF.

This clone was counted a single time. The J gene is TRBJ2-7, the V gene TRBV4-1; TRBD1 matches 8 bases. J gave up 0 bases and V 4 bases, and 14 bases lay outside the gene matches. The CDR3 extends over 18 amino acids. From germline, CDR1 is MGHRA and CDR2 YSYEKL. This CDR3 is CASSLIQPRTGSSYEQYF. Here the CDR3 DNA reads TGCGCCAGCAGCCTTATACAACCTAGGACAGGGAGCTCCTACGAGCAGTACTTC.

The rearrangement joins TRBV4-3 to TRBJ1-1, with unresolved D. The CDR3 is 20 residues long. Trimming cost V 0 bases and J 2 bases, with 25 bases left between them. CDR1 LGHNA and CDR2 YSLEER come from the germline V gene. Written as DNA, the CDR3 is TGCGCCAGCAGCCAAGATGCACTTTTTTCGGGGTCCCGGACCAACACTGAAGCTTTCTTT. It specifies CASSQDALFSGSRTNTEAFF.

This clone was counted between two and nine times. The chain has TRBV4-1 and TRBJ1-5, with D possibly TRBD1 on 5 matching bases. V lost 3 bases and J 3 bases, leaving 12 bases between the germline ends. The CDR3 consists of 15 residues. The V gene's germline CDR1 is MGHRA and CDR2 YSYEKL. CDR3 sequence: CASSQSGYNNQPQHF. In nucleotides, the CDR3 is TGCGCCAGCAGCCAGTCAGGGTACAACAATCAGCCCCAGCATTTT.

The chain carries TRBV7-9 and TRBJ2-5; D not resolved. This CDR3 has 14 residues. Germline V gene lookup returns CDR1 SEHNR and CDR2 FQNEAQ (reference sequence). The germline V and J ends were trimmed by 2 bases and 2 bases, with 9 bases remaining between them. The chain's CDR3 is CASSLNQFQETQYF. For the CDR3, the DNA is TGTGCCAGCAGCTTAAATCAGTTTCAAGAGACCCAGTACTTC.